At least ten counts were recorded for the clone carrying this TCR beta chain. Its cognate antigen is unknown. TCRdb re-called the 5' RACE reads with MiXCR, one entry per CDR3 protein. The sample holds some 150,000 distinct CDR3 sequences, 5.5% to 7% seen once. This sample stems from a study of T-cell memory formation after mild COVID-19. Whole-study results and caveats: Later expanders leaned toward CD4+, whereas clones contracting from day 15 to 85 were balanced CD4/CD8. Largely, contracting CD4+ clones fell within CM and EM, and contracting CD8+ clones within EMRA.

CDR3 length equals 13 residues. CDR1 SQVTM and CDR2 ANQGSEA come from the germline V gene. The V and J ends lost 7 bases and 3 bases respectively, with 15 bases between them. The sequence was obtained from an adult woman who had mild COVID-19 (a few samples of this study predate the infection). Cell type and time point are not known. V gene TRBV29-1 combines with J gene TRBJ1-2, with D possibly being TRBD1 (5 bases). The sequenced sample consisted of PBMCs or a T cell subset sorted from them (not recorded which). CDR3 bases: TGCAGCGCCCCAGGCCAGGGAGACTATGGCTACACCTTC. Protein product: CSAPGQGDYGYTF.